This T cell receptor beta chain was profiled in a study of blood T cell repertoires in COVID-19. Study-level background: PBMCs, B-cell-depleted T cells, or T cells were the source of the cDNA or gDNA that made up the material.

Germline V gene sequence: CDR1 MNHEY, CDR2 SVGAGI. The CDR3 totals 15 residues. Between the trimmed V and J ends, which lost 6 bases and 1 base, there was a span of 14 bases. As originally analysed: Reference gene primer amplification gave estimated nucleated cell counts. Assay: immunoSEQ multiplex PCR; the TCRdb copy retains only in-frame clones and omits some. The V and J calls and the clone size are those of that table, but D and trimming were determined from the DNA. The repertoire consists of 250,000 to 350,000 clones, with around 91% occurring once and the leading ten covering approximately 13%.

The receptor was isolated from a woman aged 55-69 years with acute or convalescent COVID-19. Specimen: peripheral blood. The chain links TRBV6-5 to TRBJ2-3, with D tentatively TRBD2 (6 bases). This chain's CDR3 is CASRRTSSGTDTQYF. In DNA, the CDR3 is TGTGCCAGCAGGAGAACTTCTAGCGGCACAGATACGCAGTATTTT.